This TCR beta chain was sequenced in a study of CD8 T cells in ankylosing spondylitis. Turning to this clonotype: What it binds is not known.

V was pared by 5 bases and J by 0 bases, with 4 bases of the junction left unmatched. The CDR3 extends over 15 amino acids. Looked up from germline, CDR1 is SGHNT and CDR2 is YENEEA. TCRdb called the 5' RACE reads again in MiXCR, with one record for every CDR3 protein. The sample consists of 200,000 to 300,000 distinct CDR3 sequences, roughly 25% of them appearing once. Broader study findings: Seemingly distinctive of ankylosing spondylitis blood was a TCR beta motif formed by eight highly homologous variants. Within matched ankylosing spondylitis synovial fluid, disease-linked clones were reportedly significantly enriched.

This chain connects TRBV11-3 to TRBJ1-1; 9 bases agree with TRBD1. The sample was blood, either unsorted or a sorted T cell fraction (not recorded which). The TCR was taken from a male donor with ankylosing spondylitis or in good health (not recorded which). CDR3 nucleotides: TGTGCCAGCAGCCCCGGGACAGGGATGAACACTGAAGCTTTCTTT. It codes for CASSPGTGMNTEAFF.